This T cell receptor (beta chain) was observed in a study of blood T cell repertoires in COVID-19. Study-level background: The study drew acute and convalescent COVID-19 samples from the United States, Italy and Spain. Sample material is recorded as cDNA or gDNA derived from T cells, B-cell-depleted T cells, or PBMCs.

Germline loops: CDR1 KGHDR, CDR2 SFDVKD. The CDR3 is 12 amino acids. V was pared by 5 bases and J by 1 base, with 3 bases between. Original analysis: For nucleated cells, counts were estimated from reference gene primer amplification. Assay used: immunoSEQ multiplex PCR; TCRdb lists only in-frame clones, some missing. That table supplies the V and J calls and clone size; D and trimming were determined from the DNA. The sample records approximately 94,000 clones, 88% being singletons. The chain couples TRBV24-1 to TRBJ2-3; D is unclear. This TCR was recovered from an elderly woman with active COVID-19. Sequenced material: peripheral blood. The CDR3 DNA sequence: TGTGCCACCAGTGGCGGCACAGATACGCAGTATTTT. It codes for CATSGGTDTQYF.